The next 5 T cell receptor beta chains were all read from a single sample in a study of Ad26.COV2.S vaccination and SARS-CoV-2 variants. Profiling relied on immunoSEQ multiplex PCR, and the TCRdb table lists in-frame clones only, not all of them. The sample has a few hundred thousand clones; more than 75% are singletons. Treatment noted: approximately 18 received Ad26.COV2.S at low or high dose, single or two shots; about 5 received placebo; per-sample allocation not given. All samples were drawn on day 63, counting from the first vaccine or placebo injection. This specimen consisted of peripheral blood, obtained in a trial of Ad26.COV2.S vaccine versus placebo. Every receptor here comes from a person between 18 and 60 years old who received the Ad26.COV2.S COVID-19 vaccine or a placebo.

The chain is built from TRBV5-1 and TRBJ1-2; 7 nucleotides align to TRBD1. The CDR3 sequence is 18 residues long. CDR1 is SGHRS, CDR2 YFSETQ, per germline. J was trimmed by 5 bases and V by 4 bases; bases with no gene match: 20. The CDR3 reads CASSQGHRGTAFTYGYTF. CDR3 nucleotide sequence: TGCGCCAGCAGCCAAGGCCACAGGGGAACTGCCTTCACATATGGCTACACCTTC.

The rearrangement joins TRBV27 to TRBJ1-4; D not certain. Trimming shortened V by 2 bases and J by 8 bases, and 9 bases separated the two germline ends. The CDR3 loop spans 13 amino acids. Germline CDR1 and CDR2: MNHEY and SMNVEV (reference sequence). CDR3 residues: CASSLKGPEKLFF. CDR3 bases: TGTGCCAGCAGTTTAAAGGGCCCGGAAAAACTGTTTTTT. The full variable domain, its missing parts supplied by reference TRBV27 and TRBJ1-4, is EAQVTQNPRYLITVTGKKLTVTCSQNMNHEYMSWYRQDPGLGLRQIYYSMNVEVTDKGDVPEGYKVSRKEKRNFPLILESPSPNQTSLYFCASSLKGPEKLFFGSGTQLSVL.

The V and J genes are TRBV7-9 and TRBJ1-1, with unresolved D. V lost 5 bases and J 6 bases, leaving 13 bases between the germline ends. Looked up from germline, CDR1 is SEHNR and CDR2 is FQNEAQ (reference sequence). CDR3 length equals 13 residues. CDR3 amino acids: CASSPPGGPEAFF. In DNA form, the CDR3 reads TGTGCCAGCAGCCCCCCGGGCGGTCCTGAAGCTTTCTTT.

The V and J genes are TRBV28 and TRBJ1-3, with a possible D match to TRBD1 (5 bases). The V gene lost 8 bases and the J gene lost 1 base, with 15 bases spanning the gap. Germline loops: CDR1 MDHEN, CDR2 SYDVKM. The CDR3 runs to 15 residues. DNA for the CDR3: TGTGCCAGCGCATTGCGCGGGGCTTCTGGAAACACCATATATTTT. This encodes CASALRGASGNTIYF.

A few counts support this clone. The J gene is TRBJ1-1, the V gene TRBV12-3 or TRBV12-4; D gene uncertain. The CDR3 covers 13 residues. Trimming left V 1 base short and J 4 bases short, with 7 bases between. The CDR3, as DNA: TGTGCCAGCAGTTTAGGGTGGGGCACTGAAGCTTTCTTT. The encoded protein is CASSLGWGTEAFF.